A selection of T cell receptor beta chains follows, all from one sample in a study of cytomegalovirus exposure and HLA in healthy donors. Sequencing was performed with immunoSEQ multiplex PCR; in TCRdb, only in-frame clones are kept and a portion is missing. This sample has some 130,000 clones, with about 69% found just once. The specimen was PBMCs. The receptor source for this set is a man aged 30 to 45 in good health and CMV-seronegative. The CDR3 runs from the conserved cysteine through the conserved F or W. A D gene is named only where the DNA matches it firmly. Clone size, where shown, is once, few, many, or a class for clones that have expanded.

clone size,D gene,V gene,J gene,CDR3 protein,CDR3 DNA
.,.,TRBV6-1,TRBJ1-5,CASSTQGNSNQPQHF,TGTGCCAGCAGTACCCAGGGTAACAGCAATCAGCCCCAGCATTTT
.,TRBD2,TRBV28,TRBJ2-3,CASSSPAGGSTDTQYF,TGTGCCAGCAGTTCACCAGCGGGAGGGTCCACAGATACGCAGTATTTT
once,.,TRBV5-1,TRBJ2-7,CASSTGTSYEQYF,TGCGCCAGCAGCACGGGGACATCCTACGAGCAGTACTTC
.,.,TRBV18,TRBJ1-1,CASSHSVGGGTEAFF,TGTGCCAGCTCCCACAGTGTAGGCGGGGGCACTGAAGCTTTCTTT
once,.,TRBV29-1,TRBJ1-1,CSLGLLTEAFF,TGCAGCCTGGGACTGCTAACTGAAGCTTTCTTT
.,TRBD1,TRBV7-9,TRBJ2-5,CASSSSPGQGKETQYF,TGTGCCAGCAGCTCGAGCCCGGGACAGGGAAAAGAGACCCAGTACTTC
once,TRBD1,TRBV6-1,TRBJ2-7,CASSGGGTGFSYEQYF,TGTGCCAGCAGTGGGGGCGGGACAGGTTTCTCCTACGAGCAGTACTTC
.,.,TRBV11-3,TRBJ2-2,CASSAEVAAGELFF,TGTGCCAGCAGCGCCGAGGTAGCGGCCGGGGAGCTGTTTTTT
.,.,TRBV7-6,TRBJ2-3,CASSLISLGVTDTQYF,TGTGCCAGCAGCTTAATAAGTCTAGGGGTCACAGATACGCAGTATTTT
.,.,TRBV5-6,TRBJ1-1,CAGRDKQINTEAFF,TGTGCCGGCAGAGACAAACAAATCAACACTGAAGCTTTCTTT
.,.,TRBV29-1,TRBJ2-5,CSVSWGGVNLETQYF,TGCAGCGTTTCTTGGGGGGGCGTTAATTTGGAGACCCAGTACTTC
once,TRBD2,TRBV7-2,TRBJ2-3,CASSLGMTSGTDTQYF,TGTGCCAGCAGCTTAGGGATGACTAGCGGCACAGATACGCAGTATTTT
once,.,TRBV5-4,TRBJ2-7,CASSLQGVRAGGEQYF,TGTGCCAGCAGCTTGCAAGGGGTCAGGGCAGGCGGAGAGCAGTACTTC
.,.,TRBV7-6,TRBJ1-3,CASSLGSSGNTIYF,TGTGCCAGCAGCTTAGGCAGCTCTGGAAACACCATATATTTT
.,TRBD1,TRBV30,TRBJ2-3,CAWQQGPTQYF,TGTGCCTGGCAACAGGGGCCTACGCAGTATTTT
.,TRBD1,TRBV23-1,TRBJ1-2,CASSQSGRGRGGYTF,TGCGCCAGCAGTCAATCCGGTAGGGGGCGAGGTGGCTACACCTTC
.,TRBD1,TRBV5-1,TRBJ2-7,CASSRRTGGHEQYF,TGCGCCAGCAGCCGGAGGACAGGGGGACACGAGCAGTACTTC
.,TRBD1,TRBV19,TRBJ1-5,CASSSRDRGDQPQHF,TGTGCCAGTAGTAGCCGGGACAGGGGCGATCAGCCCCAGCATTTT
.,.,TRBV5-4,TRBJ1-5,CASSAGPAQGYQPQHF,TGTGCCAGCAGCGCGGGACCTGCCCAAGGATATCAGCCCCAGCATTTT
.,TRBD1,TRBV6-5,TRBJ1-1,CASRFTGGNTEAFF,TGTGCCAGCAGATTTACAGGGGGGAACACTGAAGCTTTCTTT
.,TRBD2,TRBV28,TRBJ2-5,CASSVPGLLKETQYF,TGTGCCAGCAGTGTTCCGGGACTACTAAAAGAGACCCAGTACTTC
.,TRBD2,TRBV2,TRBJ2-2,CASSGVWRGGPVAGELFF,TGTGCCAGCAGTGGTGTCTGGCGGGGGGGCCCGGTGGCCGGGGAGCTGTTTTTT
.,TRBD2,TRBV5-8,TRBJ2-5,CASSFRLAGGLETQYF,TGTGCCAGCAGCTTCCGACTAGCGGGAGGTTTAGAGACCCAGTACTTC
.,TRBD2,TRBV7-2,TRBJ2-1,CASSPTGGINEQFF,TGTGCCAGCAGCCCGACGGGGGGTATCAATGAGCAGTTCTTC
.,.,TRBV11-1,TRBJ2-2,CASSLLTSNTGELFF,TGTGCCAGCAGCTTGTTGACATCGAACACCGGGGAGCTGTTTTTT
.,.,TRBV7-6,TRBJ2-3,CASSSFTDTQYF,TGTGCCAGCAGCAGCTTCACAGATACGCAGTATTTT
.,.,TRBV9,TRBJ1-3,CASSVGLDSGNTIYF,TGTGCCAGCAGCGTAGGGCTAGACTCTGGAAACACCATATATTTT
.,TRBD1,TRBV28,TRBJ1-4,CASSPTLGPGQPNEKLFF,TGTGCCAGCAGTCCCACCCTGGGTCCGGGACAGCCTAATGAAAAACTGTTTTTT
.,TRBD2,TRBV6-5,TRBJ2-7,CASSYSTGGYEQYF,TGTGCCAGCAGTTACTCGACGGGGGGATACGAGCAGTACTTC
.,TRBD2,TRBV7-8,TRBJ2-3,CASSVIAGGRTDTQYF,TGTGCCAGCAGCGTTATAGCGGGGGGGCGCACAGATACGCAGTATTTT
.,TRBD2,TRBV7-2,TRBJ2-5,CASSFLSGGNQETQYF,TGTGCCAGCAGCTTTCTCAGCGGGGGAAACCAAGAGACCCAGTACTTC
few,.,TRBV7-2,TRBJ2-1,CASSLRLGIDEQFF,TGTGCCAGCAGCTTAAGACTAGGTATCGATGAGCAGTTCTTC
.,TRBD1,TRBV7-2,TRBJ2-5,CASSADRGQETQYF,TGTGCCAGCAGCGCGGACAGGGGCCAAGAGACCCAGTACTTC
once,TRBD1,TRBV7-2,TRBJ2-1,CASSSGTGSGSSEQFF,TGTGCCAGCAGCTCTGGGACAGGGTCCGGTTCTAGCGAGCAGTTCTTC
once,.,TRBV30,TRBJ2-7,CAWDHRVAELEQYF,TGTGCCTGGGATCACAGGGTTGCGGAACTCGAGCAGTACTTC
once,.,TRBV28,TRBJ1-2,CASSTTGSVYTF,TGTGCCAGCAGTACAACAGGGAGTGTCTACACCTTC